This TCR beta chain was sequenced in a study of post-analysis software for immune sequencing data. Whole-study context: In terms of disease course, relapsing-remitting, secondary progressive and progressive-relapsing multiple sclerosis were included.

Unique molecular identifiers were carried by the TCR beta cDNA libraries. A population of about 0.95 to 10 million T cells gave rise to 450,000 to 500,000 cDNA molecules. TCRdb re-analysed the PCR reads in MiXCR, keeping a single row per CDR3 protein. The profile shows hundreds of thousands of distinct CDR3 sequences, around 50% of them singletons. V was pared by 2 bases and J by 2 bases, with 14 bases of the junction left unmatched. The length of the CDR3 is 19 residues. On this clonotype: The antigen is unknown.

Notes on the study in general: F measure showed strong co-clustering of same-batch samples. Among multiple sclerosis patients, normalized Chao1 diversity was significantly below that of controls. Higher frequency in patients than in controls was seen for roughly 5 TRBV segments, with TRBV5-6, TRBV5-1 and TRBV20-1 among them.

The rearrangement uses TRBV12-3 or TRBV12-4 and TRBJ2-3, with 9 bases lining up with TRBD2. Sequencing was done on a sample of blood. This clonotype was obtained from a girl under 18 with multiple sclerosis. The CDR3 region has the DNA TGTGCCAGCAGTTTACGGGCCCTGCTAGCGGGACATATCACAGATACGCAGTATTTT. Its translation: CASSLRALLAGHITDTQYF.